This TCR beta chain was identified during a study of T cell changes during pregnancy in multiple sclerosis. TCRdb keeps only in-frame clones here, not all; method: immunoSEQ multiplex PCR. Found here are some 130,000 clones, around 97% of them singletons; the top ten hold over 0.35%. The receptor comes from a female donor with multiple sclerosis, enrolled in a pregnancy study. The input for sequencing was peripheral blood, taken after pregnancy.

CDR3 DNA: TGTGCCAGCAGCTTAGCGTCCCGGGACACAGATACGCAGTATTTT. Translation: CASSLASRDTDTQYF. V gene TRBV7-8 combines with J gene TRBJ2-3, with D perhaps TRBD2 (5 bases). Trimming stripped 0 bases from V and 2 bases from J, with 9 bases between. Germline CDR1 reads SGHVS; CDR2 reads FQNEAQ. This CDR3 spans 15 amino acids.